This T cell receptor (beta chain) is from a study of cytomegalovirus exposure and HLA in healthy donors. In the PCR, 60 Vbeta and 13 Jbeta primers were used. Data came from immunoSEQ multiplex PCR; TCRdb stores just in-frame clones and leaves some out. The table has 100,000 to 150,000 clones, around four fifths seen once; the top ten hold around 19%. Comments on this clone: The antigen is undetermined.

The study, taken as a whole, reports: CMV serostatus alone was available as immune exposure information.

The V gene's germline CDR1 is SGHDN and CDR2 FVKESK. V was pared by 2 bases and J by 8 bases, with 10 bases between. CDR3 length: 13 residues. The V and J genes are TRBV14 and TRBJ2-1, with D perhaps matching TRBD1 (6 bases). The sample consisted of PBMCs. This receptor was obtained from a man aged 18 to 30 in good health and CMV-seropositive. The CDR3 nucleotides read TGTGCCAGCAGCCAAACAGGGTATGATGAGCAGTTCTTC. Protein sequence: CASSQTGYDEQFF.